These 15 T cell receptor beta chains were all obtained from the same sample, sequenced in a study of PD-L1 blockade in urothelial cancer (dated 2017 in TCRdb). The protocol used for the library was the immunoSEQ multiplex PCR assay. TCRdb's version of the immuneACCESS table is confined to in-frame rearrangements and falls short of the full clone set. An unresolved V gene accounts for under half of the shortfall where checked; the remainder is of unknown origin. Across this sample there are about 49,000 clones, with roughly 87% seen only once. The ten most abundant clones make up around 8% of the sample. Specimen: PBMCs, collected around atezolizumab (anti-PD-L1) treatment. Receptor source: a man in his sixties with urothelial cancer.

This CDR3 is CASSLDGGGDTGELFF. The CDR3 bases are TGCGCCAGCAGCTTGGATGGGGGAGGGGACACCGGGGAGCTGTTTTTT. This chain joins TRBV5-1 and TRBJ2-2, with 7 bases that match TRBD2. The V segment lost 0 bases and the J segment 3 bases; nucleotides outside the gene matches: 5. Germline CDR1 and CDR2: SGHRS and YFSETQ. The CDR3 extends over 16 amino acids.

This rearrangement joins TRBV6-5 to TRBJ1-6; D not resolved. Trimming removed 3 bases from V and 7 bases from J, with 13 bases in between. There are 15 residues in the CDR3. Germline V lookup: CDR1 MNHEY, CDR2 SVGAGI. The DNA for the CDR3 is TGTGCCAGCAGTTATTCGGGATCCCTGAATTCACCCCTCCACTTT. It is translated as CASSYSGSLNSPLHF.

The rearrangement uses TRBV5-4 and TRBJ2-3; 9 nucleotides match TRBD2. The junction had 6 bases not matched to a gene; V was cut back by 5 bases and J by 5 bases. Per germline, CDR1 SGHNT and CDR2 YYREEE (reference sequence). This CDR3 spans 14 amino acids. The CDR3: CASRAGGFEDTQYF. CDR3 bases: TGTGCCAGCAGGGCGGGGGGGTTCGAAGATACGCAGTATTTT.

As regards this clone: Other DNA sequences within the sample encode an identical CDR3. J is TRBJ2-5 and V is TRBV5-1, with TRBD1 matching 10 bases. Trimming cost V 0 bases and J 2 bases; bases outside gene matches: 1. CDR1 is SGHRS and CDR2 is YFSETQ in the germline V gene. The CDR3 contains 15 residues. CDR3 nucleotide sequence: TGCGCCAGCAGCTTGGAGGGACAGGGGCAAGAGACCCAGTACTTC. This sequence encodes CASSLEGQGQETQYF.

Remarks on this clone: This same CDR3 is encoded by further DNA sequences in the sample. V usage is TRBV30 and J usage is TRBJ1-5, with TRBD1 as a possible D gene (5 bases). Per germline, CDR1 GTSNPN and CDR2 SVGIG (reference sequence). Trimming pared 0 bases from V and 4 bases from J, leaving 10 bases between. The CDR3 sequence is 14 residues long. The CDR3 sequence: CAWSVSGGNQPQHF. As DNA, the CDR3 is TGTGCCTGGAGTGTCTCTGGGGGGAATCAGCCCCAGCATTTT.

The J gene is TRBJ1-3, the V gene TRBV5-1; TRBD1 agrees at 7 bases. With V trimmed by 3 bases and J by 2 bases, 11 bases remained unmatched. There are 17 residues in the CDR3. Germline lookup yields CDR1 SGHRS and CDR2 YFSETQ. The CDR3: CASSSERQGRTGNTIYF. CDR3 DNA: TGCGCCAGCAGCTCGGAGAGACAGGGAAGGACTGGAAACACCATATATTTT.

The chain employs TRBV9 and TRBJ1-1, with TRBD1 as a possible D gene (5 bases). The V gene lost 3 bases and the J gene lost 1 base, with 13 bases spanning the gap. The germline V gene has CDR1 SGDLS and CDR2 YYNGEE. The CDR3 sequence is 15 residues long. The CDR3 DNA is TGTGCCAGCAGCGCCCCCGCAGGGAAGAACACTGAAGCTTTCTTT. Amino acids: CASSAPAGKNTEAFF.

The chain recombines TRBV4-3 with TRBJ1-2; a weak D match, TRBD1 (6 bases). The CDR3 is 15 residues long. V lost 4 bases, J lost 4 bases, and 16 bases lay in between. Looked up from germline, CDR1 is LGHNA and CDR2 is YSLEER. The CDR3 sequence: CASSPEQGFGYGYTF. In DNA form, the CDR3 reads TGCGCCAGCAGCCCTGAACAGGGCTTCGGCTATGGCTACACCTTC.

The V and J genes are TRBV9 and TRBJ1-3; D is undetermined. The CDR3 runs 16 residues. Germline V gene data show CDR1 as SGDLS and CDR2 as YYNGEE. V was trimmed by 4 bases and J by 1 base, leaving 15 bases between them. The CDR3 loop reads CASSSRFQASGNTIYF. CDR3 in DNA: TGTGCCAGCAGCTCGCGATTTCAGGCGTCTGGAAACACCATATATTTT.

This chain connects TRBV7-2 to TRBJ2-3, with 7 nucleotides matching TRBD1. The germline V gene encodes CDR1 SGHTA and CDR2 FQGNSA. This CDR3 is 15 amino acids long. The trim removed 5 bases at V and 0 bases at J, leaving 5 bases unmatched. The DNA of the CDR3 is TGTGCCAGCAGCCCGACGGGACAGAGCACAGATACGCAGTATTTT. This encodes CASSPTGQSTDTQYF.

This clone was seen only once. The chain couples TRBV28 to TRBJ1-5; possible D gene TRBD1, 6 bases. Germline values: CDR1 MDHEN, CDR2 SYDVKM. The CDR3 loop spans 13 amino acids. The CDR3: CRTGPGDNQPQHF. The CDR3 DNA follows: TGTCGTACAGGGCCAGGGGACAATCAGCCCCAGCATTTT.

The CDR3 DNA is TGCGCCAGCAGCTGGGCACTAGCGGGCTCCTACGAGCAGTACTTC. Amino acids: CASSWALAGSYEQYF. This sequence joins TRBV5-1 and TRBJ2-7; 9 nucleotides align to TRBD2. The V segment lost 3 bases and the J segment 0 bases; nucleotides outside the gene matches: 4. The germline gives CDR1 SGHRS, CDR2 YFSETQ. The CDR3 has 15 amino acids.

The chain recombines TRBV7-9 with TRBJ1-4; 8 positions agree with TRBD1. CDR1 is SEHNR and CDR2 is FQNEAQ in the germline V gene (reference sequence). Trimming removed 4 bases from V and 4 bases from J; junction bases left unmatched: 2. There are 14 residues in the CDR3. CDR3 in DNA: TGTGCCAGCAGCTCGGGACAGGATAATGAAAAACTGTTTTTT. Translation: CASSSGQDNEKLFF. Full variable domain (remainder filled in from reference TRBV7-9 and TRBJ1-4): DTGVSQNPRHKITKRGQNVTFRCDPISEHNRLYWYRQTLGQGPEFLTYFQNEAQLEKSRLLSDRFSAERPKGSFSTLEIQRTEQGDSAMYLCASSSGQDNEKLFFGSGTQLSVL.

This clone occurred once. V is TRBV5-1 and J is TRBJ2-5; maybe TRBD1 (5 bases). From germline, CDR1 is SGHRS and CDR2 YFSETQ. This CDR3 comprises 13 residues. Trimming stripped 2 bases from V and 9 bases from J, with 14 bases between. The CDR3 loop reads CASSLQAEEAQYF. The CDR3 nucleotides read TGCGCCAGCAGCTTACAGGCAGAAGAAGCCCAGTACTTC.

The chain couples TRBV28 to TRBJ1-5, with TRBD1 matching over 9 bases. The J segment lost 5 bases and the V segment lost 7 bases, leaving 9 bases of the junction unmatched. The CDR3 covers 15 residues. Germline values: CDR1 MDHEN, CDR2 SYDVKM. The CDR3 DNA sequence: TGTGCCAGCAAAACAGGGGGCGGTGGGGATCAGCCCCAGCATTTT. Translating it yields CASKTGGGGDQPQHF.